Each of the 20 T cell receptor beta chains below was sequenced from the same sample in a study of T cells after yellow fever vaccination. MiXCR was run by TCRdb on the 5' RACE reads, yielding one entry per CDR3 protein. The profile shows roughly 70,000 distinct CDR3 sequences, over 7.5% of them singletons. The specimen was CD8+ T cells sorted from PBMCs, collected on the day of the yellow fever booster vaccination. Receptor source: a man between 25 and 39 years old who received the YFV17D yellow fever vaccine.

V usage is TRBV15 and J usage is TRBJ2-2; D is possibly TRBD2 (6 bases). There are 16 residues in the CDR3. CDR1 and CDR2 from the germline V gene are LNHNV and YYDKDF (reference sequence). V was pared by 2 bases and J by 2 bases, with 12 bases between. CDR3 nucleotides: TGTGCCACCAGCAGACCGGGACTTGGCAACACCGGGGAGCTGTTTTTT. It specifies CATSRPGLGNTGELFF.

A few counts support this clonotype. The chain carries TRBV3-1 and TRBJ2-3; possibly TRBD1 for D (6 bases). The germline gives CDR1 LGHDT, CDR2 YNNKEL (reference sequence). Trimming took 2 bases from V and 2 from J, leaving 14 bases between them. The CDR3 contains 16 residues. CDR3 protein: CASSQFKGDVTDTQYF. The CDR3, as DNA: TGTGCCAGCAGCCAATTTAAGGGGGACGTCACAGATACGCAGTATTTT.

This chain uses TRBV10-2 with TRBJ2-5; the D gene is possibly TRBD2 (5 bases). Trimming shortened V by 3 bases and J by 0 bases, and 11 bases separated the two germline ends. Germline CDR1 WSHSY, CDR2 SAAADI. This CDR3 has 15 residues. CDR3 protein: CASSDWAGHQETQYF. CDR3 DNA sequence: TGCGCCAGCAGTGACTGGGCGGGTCACCAAGAGACCCAGTACTTC.

Regarding this clonotype: It may be a read error: a sequence one base away is much more abundant. The chain links TRBV28 to TRBJ2-5; D is ambiguous. Trimming took off 3 bases at V and 5 bases at J, with 22 bases between the two ends. CDR1 MDHEN and CDR2 SYDVKM come from the germline V gene. The CDR3 loop spans 17 amino acids. In nucleotides, the CDR3 is TGTGCCAGCAGTTTTTTCCAGCCGGAACGGGCGGTGGAGACCCAGTACTTC. Protein product: CASSFFQPERAVETQYF.

The table lists this clonotype with a few counts. The chain recombines TRBV6-5 with TRBJ2-2; D remains ambiguous. With 0 bases removed from V and 8 bases from J, the gap between germline ends came to 7 bases. Germline assignment: CDR1 MNHEY and CDR2 SVGAGI. CDR3 size: 13 residues. CDR3 region: CASSYSEQGELFF. In DNA form, the CDR3 reads TGTGCCAGCAGTTACTCGGAGCAGGGGGAGCTGTTTTTT.

This sequence joins TRBV29-1 and TRBJ1-2; the D gene is possibly TRBD1 (6 bases). Germline V CDR1 and CDR2: SQVTM, ANQGSEA. V was cut by 6 bases and J by 6 bases, with 8 bases left in between. This CDR3 comprises 10 residues. CDR3 in DNA: TGCAGCGTCAGGGACAATGGCTACACCTTC. Translation gives CSVRDNGYTF.

This clonotype was observed a handful of times. This sequence joins TRBV7-9 and TRBJ2-2, with D possibly TRBD2 on 6 matching bases. CDR1 and CDR2 (germline): SEHNR, FQNEAQ (reference sequence). V lost 1 base and J lost 4, with 10 bases in between. The CDR3 is made up of 15 amino acids. CDR3 sequence reads: CASSLVGSRTGELFF. Here the CDR3 DNA reads TGTGCCAGCAGCTTAGTCGGGAGTCGCACCGGGGAGCTGTTTTTT.

The sample holds a few counts of this clonotype. The chain is built from TRBV6-2 or TRBV6-3 and TRBJ1-1; a weak D match, TRBD1 (6 bases). From germline, CDR1 is MNHEY and CDR2 SVGEGT. The V end lost 7 bases, the J end lost 4 bases, and 10 bases lay between the germline ends. This CDR3 has 12 amino acids. The CDR3 protein is CASTEGGTEAFF. The CDR3 DNA reads as TGTGCCAGCACGGAGGGGGGCACTGAAGCTTTCTTT.

V and J are TRBV10-3 and TRBJ2-7; the D gene is possibly TRBD1 (6 bases). Trimming left V 4 bases short and J 4 bases short, with 14 bases between. Per the germline V gene, CDR1 is ENHRY and CDR2 is SYGVKD. The CDR3 runs to 14 residues. In DNA form, the CDR3 reads TGTGCCATCAGTGCCTCTAGCAGGGGTTACGAGCAGTACTTC. This encodes CAISASSRGYEQYF.

The chain joins TRBV7-2 to TRBJ2-1; D gene ambiguous. The CDR3 spans 9 residues. The germline gives CDR1 SGHTA, CDR2 FQGNSA. Between the trimmed V and J ends, which lost 8 bases and 8 bases, there was a span of 4 bases. The CDR3 region is CASGYEQFF. The CDR3 DNA follows: TGTGCCAGCGGGTATGAGCAGTTCTTC.

This clonotype has a handful of counts. The chain employs TRBV11-1 and TRBJ1-3; D gene ambiguous. The CDR3 sequence is 19 residues long. In germline, CDR1 is SGHAT, CDR2 FQDESV (reference sequence). V was shortened by 5 bases and J by 0 bases, with 23 bases between the two germline ends. DNA for the CDR3: TGTGCCAGCAGCCATTCCGGATGGGGAAACGGCCGCTCTGGAAACACCATATATTTT. Translated: CASSHSGWGNGRSGNTIYF.

This clonotype was seen a single time. Possible read error: a much larger clone is one base away. The J gene is TRBJ1-2, the V gene TRBV24-1, with D unresolved. The CDR3 contains 13 residues. From germline, CDR1 is KGHDR and CDR2 SFDVKD. V lost 5 bases to trimming and J lost 6 bases, with 12 bases between them. This chain's CDR3 is CATSVFDENGYTF. In DNA form, the CDR3 reads TGTGCCACCAGTGTATTTGATGAGAATGGCTACACCTTC.

V is TRBV12-3 or TRBV12-4 and J is TRBJ1-3, with D possibly matching TRBD1 (5 bases). V dropped 7 bases and J dropped 0 bases, with 10 bases sitting between them. The CDR3 covers 14 residues. In DNA, the CDR3 is TGTGCCAGCACCTCTGGGGGCTCTGGAAACACCATATATTTT. Its protein product is CASTSGGSGNTIYF.

There are many counts of this clonotype. The rearrangement links TRBV20-1 to TRBJ2-7; weak D call: TRBD2 (5 bases). The germline V gene has CDR1 DFQATT and CDR2 SNEGSKA (reference sequence). The CDR3 runs 13 residues. With 6 bases removed from V and 0 bases from J, the gap between germline ends came to 12 bases. CDR3 sequence (DNA): TGCAGTGCAGGACTGAGAGACTCCTACGAGCAGTACTTC. Translation gives CSAGLRDSYEQYF.

This clonotype appeared a few times. CDR3 sequence reads: CSTKDNEQFF. The CDR3 nucleotides are TGCAGCACCAAAGACAATGAGCAGTTCTTC. This rearrangement joins TRBV29-1 to TRBJ2-1, with no clear D. The CDR3 contains 10 residues. Germline-derived CDR1 and CDR2 are SQVTM and ANQGSEA. Trimming took 8 bases from V and 5 from J, leaving 7 bases between them.

The CDR3 sequence is CSARDKGRETQYF. The CDR3 nucleotides read TGCAGTGCTAGAGACAAGGGTAGGGAGACCCAGTACTTC. The chain couples TRBV20-1 to TRBJ2-5; D not resolved. The CDR3 has 13 residues. Trimming cost V 0 bases and J 5 bases, with 10 bases left between them. Germline V gene lookup returns CDR1 DFQATT and CDR2 SNEGSKA (reference sequence).

This clonotype was detected only a few times. This chain links TRBV4-2 with TRBJ1-5; a weak D match, TRBD1 (6 bases). CDR1 is LGHNA and CDR2 is YNFKEQ in the germline V gene. This CDR3 comprises 14 residues. V lost 6 bases and J 8 bases, leaving 17 bases between the germline ends. Written as DNA, the CDR3 is TGTGCCAGCAGTCCCGGGACACAGGCTGAGCCCCAGCATTTT. Residues: CASSPGTQAEPQHF.

This chain uses TRBV15 with TRBJ1-2, with TRBD1 identical over 10 bases. Germline V gives CDR1 LNHNV, CDR2 YYDKDF (reference sequence). J was trimmed by 8 bases and V by 4 bases; bases with no gene match: 4. There are 13 residues in the CDR3. The DNA for the CDR3 is TGTGCCACCAGCACCGGGACAGGGGAAGGCTACACCTTC. It codes for CATSTGTGEGYTF. Drawing the rest from reference TRBV15 and TRBJ1-2, the complete variable domain is DAMVIQNPRYQVTQFGKPVTLSCSQTLNHNVMYWYQQKSSQAPKLLFHYYDKDFNNEADTPDNFQSRRPNTSFCFLDIRSPGLGDTAMYLCATSTGTGEGYTFGSGTRLTVV.

This chain joins TRBV4-3 and TRBJ2-1; a possible D gene is TRBD2 (5 bases). The CDR3 sequence is 13 residues long. Trimming took off 3 bases at V and 9 bases at J, with 12 bases between the two ends. CDR1 is LGHNA and CDR2 is YSLEER in the germline V gene. The CDR3 sequence: CASSHASSFEQFF. DNA for the CDR3: TGCGCCAGCAGCCATGCGTCTAGCTTTGAGCAGTTCTTC.

At least ten counts were recorded for this clonotype. The chain uses TRBV4-3 and TRBJ2-3; the D gene is possibly TRBD2 (5 bases). This CDR3 comprises 16 residues. Germline values: CDR1 LGHNA, CDR2 YSLEER. V was trimmed by 0 bases and J by 5 bases, leaving 15 bases between them. The CDR3 DNA is TGCGCCAGCAGCCAAGATCGGGCGGGTTGGGGAGATACGCAGTATTTT. Amino acids: CASSQDRAGWGDTQYF.